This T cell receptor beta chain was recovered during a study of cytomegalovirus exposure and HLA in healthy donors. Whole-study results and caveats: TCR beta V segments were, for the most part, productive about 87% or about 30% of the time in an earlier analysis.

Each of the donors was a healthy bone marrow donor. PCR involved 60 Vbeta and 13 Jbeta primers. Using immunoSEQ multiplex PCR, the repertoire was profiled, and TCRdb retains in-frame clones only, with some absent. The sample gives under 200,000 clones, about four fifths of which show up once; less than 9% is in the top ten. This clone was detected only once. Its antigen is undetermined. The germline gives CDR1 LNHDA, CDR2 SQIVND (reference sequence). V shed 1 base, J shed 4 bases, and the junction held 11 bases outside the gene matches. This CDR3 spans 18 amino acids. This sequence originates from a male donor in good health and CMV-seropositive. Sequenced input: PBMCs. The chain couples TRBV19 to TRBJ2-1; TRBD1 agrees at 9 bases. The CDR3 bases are TGTGCCAGTAGTATAGTGGGGGACAGGGAGTTGGGTTACAATGAGCAGTTCTTC. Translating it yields CASSIVGDRELGYNEQFF.